This T cell receptor (beta chain) was obtained from a study of regulatory T cells in long-lasting Graves disease. Time point of the sample: newly diagnosed GD, antithyroid drugs for less than 3 months. PBMC RNA was the source of the TCR library. Graves' disease diagnoses used American Thyroid Association guidelines. As collected, the peripheral blood samples measured roughly 8.6 milliliters each and went into EDTA tubes. Deletions cut 4 bases from V and 4 bases from J, with 10 bases between. The CDR3 sequence is 14 residues long. The germline V gene encodes CDR1 MNHEY and CDR2 SMNVEV (reference sequence). This clonotype was picked up many times. HTBI primers from iRepertoire and Arm-PCR of CDR3 regions yielded the TCR beta libraries. TCRdb called the multiplex PCR reads again in MiXCR, with one record for every CDR3 protein. Among under 500,000 distinct CDR3 sequences listed, 16% were seen once. These data were also filed under a second study, of T cells in Graves' hyperthyroidism and ophthalmopathy. This second report adds: A median 6.5 months before onset, the model predicted ophthalmopathy.

The sequence derives from a woman younger than 45 with Graves disease. The J gene is TRBJ1-4, the V gene TRBV27; D might be TRBD1 (5 bases). Material: peripheral blood mononuclear cells (PBMCs), obtained at new diagnosis, from a patient treated with antithyroid drugs. The CDR3 DNA follows: TGTGCCAGCAGTTCACTGAGGGGTAATGAAAAACTGTTTTTT. This translates into CASSSLRGNEKLFF.